A selection of T cell receptor beta chains follows, all from one sample in a study of T-cell reconstitution after alpha-beta-depleted transplantation in children. TCRdb used MiXCR to reprocess the PCR reads, holding one entry per CDR3 protein. The table lists some 500,000 distinct CDR3 sequences, 15% to 20% of them singletons. The sample in question was PBMCs from the stem cell graft donor, obtained from the stem cell graft. These receptors originate from a human donor who donated a stem cell graft to a child with acute lymphoblastic leukemia. Each CDR3 is given with its conserved first and last residue. The D gene is left open where the match is weak. Some rows have no size entry. The others give once, few or many, or a class for an expanded clone.

14 | TRBJ1-2 | TRBD1 | few | TRBV9 | CASSALTGNYGYTF | TGTGCCAGCAGCGCCTTGACAGGGAACTATGGCTACACCTTC
15 | TRBJ2-7 | - | few | TRBV12-3/TRBV12-4 | CASSLSTGSSYEQYF | TGTGCCAGCAGTTTAAGCACAGGAAGCTCCTACGAGCAGTACTTC
15 | TRBJ1-2 | TRBD1 | few | TRBV25-1 | CASQISGTGESGYTF | TGTGCCAGTCAAATTTCCGGGACAGGGGAAAGTGGCTACACCTTC
13 | TRBJ2-7 | - | many | TRBV5-1 | CASNVGGVGEQYF | TGCGCCAGCAACGTTGGAGGGGTAGGCGAGCAGTACTTC
16 | TRBJ1-1 | - | - | TRBV18 | CASSPLREGGNTEAFF | TGTGCCAGCTCCCCTTTGAGGGAGGGTGGGAACACTGAAGCCTTCTTT
14 | TRBJ2-3 | - | few | TRBV27 | CASSLRPGGYTQYF | TGTGCCAGCAGTTTACGACCGGGTGGATATACGCAGTATTTT
13 | TRBJ1-1 | - | - | TRBV9 | CASSVVQDTEAFF | TGTGCCAGCAGCGTAGTTCAGGACACTGAAGCTTTCTTT
22 | TRBJ2-1 | - | - | TRBV3-1 | CASSQDLGKGGTFLGFYNEQFF | TGTGCCAGCAGCCAAGATCTGGGTAAGGGGGGAACTTTCCTGGGTTTCTACAATGAGCAGTTCTTC
16 | TRBJ1-2 | - | - | TRBV11-2 | CASSLDGGRVPYGYTF | TGTGCCAGCAGCTTAGATGGGGGCAGGGTACCCTATGGCTACACCTTC
17 | TRBJ2-3 | TRBD2 | few | TRBV7-3 | CASSPYAGVLSTDTQYF | TGTGCCAGCAGCCCATACGCGGGGGTCCTTAGCACAGATACGCAGTATTTT
13 | TRBJ1-1 | - | - | TRBV9 | CASSVVPNTEAFF | TGTGCCAGCAGCGTAGTACCGAACACTGAAGCTTTCTTT
17 | TRBJ2-2 | TRBD2 | few | TRBV6-5 | CASSYSLSGRATGELFF | TGTGCCAGCAGTTACTCGCTTAGCGGGAGGGCCACCGGGGAGCTGTTTTTT
14 | TRBJ2-7 | TRBD2 | - | TRBV25-1 | CASSDREGGHEQYF | TGTGCCAGCAGTGATCGGGAGGGCGGCCACGAGCAGTACTTC
14 | TRBJ1-1 | - | few | TRBV12-3/TRBV12-4 | CASSLDQGWVEAFF | TGTGCCAGCAGTTTAGATCAGGGTTGGGTGGAAGCTTTCTTT
16 | TRBJ2-2 | TRBD2 | - | TRBV4-1 | CASSGHSGRAPGELFF | TGCGCCAGCAGCGGGCATAGCGGGAGGGCCCCCGGGGAGCTGTTTTTT
13 | TRBJ2-5 | TRBD2 | - | TRBV20-1 | CSAPAGETETQYF | TGCAGTGCTCCAGCGGGAGAGACAGAGACCCAGTACTTC
14 | TRBJ1-2 | - | - | TRBV9 | CASSVGPPGEGYTF | TGTGCCAGCAGCGTAGGTCCCCCAGGGGAGGGCTACACCTTC
12 | TRBJ2-1 | - | - | TRBV12-3/TRBV12-4 | CASRPSYNEQFF | TGTGCCAGCAGGCCTTCCTACAATGAGCAGTTCTTC
14 | TRBJ1-1 | TRBD1 | few | TRBV3-1 | CASSLAKGQREAFF | TGTGCCAGCAGCCTAGCAAAGGGACAGCGTGAAGCTTTCTTT
14 | TRBJ2-7 | - | few | TRBV12-3/TRBV12-4 | CASTPGPRSYEQYF | TGTGCCAGCACCCCGGGGCCTCGCTCCTACGAGCAGTACTTC
15 | TRBJ2-1 | TRBD1 | few | TRBV7-9 | CASSFRGRNGNEQFF | TGTGCCAGCAGCTTCAGGGGGCGCAATGGCAATGAGCAGTTCTTC
16 | TRBJ2-5 | TRBD1 | few | TRBV6-1 | CASSRSGGAGSETQYF | TGTGCCAGCAGTCGATCAGGGGGCGCCGGCTCAGAGACCCAGTACTTC
16 | TRBJ2-7 | TRBD2 | - | TRBV6-1 | CASSEAMGLAGDEQYF | TGTGCCAGCAGTGAAGCGATGGGACTAGCGGGAGACGAGCAGTACTTC
13 | TRBJ2-7 | TRBD1 | - | TRBV5-1 | CASSTGQTYEQYF | TGCGCCAGCAGCACGGGACAGACCTACGAGCAGTACTTC
16 | TRBJ2-4 | - | - | TRBV5-1 | CASSYDRRDTKNIQYF | TGCGCCAGCAGCTACGACAGGAGGGACACCAAAAACATTCAGTACTTC
14 | TRBJ2-1 | - | - | TRBV25-1 | CASSEQGGSNEQFF | TGTGCCAGCAGTGAGCAGGGGGGGTCAAATGAGCAGTTCTTC
15 | TRBJ2-1 | TRBD2 | few | TRBV4-1 | CASSQTSGREHEQFF | TGCGCCAGCAGCCAAACTAGCGGGAGAGAGCATGAGCAGTTCTTC
16 | TRBJ2-5 | TRBD2 | - | TRBV12-5 | CASGRGTSGRWETQYF | TGTGCTAGTGGTCGAGGGACTAGCGGGAGGTGGGAGACCCAGTACTTC
13 | TRBJ2-3 | - | - | TRBV12-3/TRBV12-4 | CASSRGPPDTQYF | TGTGCCAGCAGTAGGGGACCGCCGGATACGCAGTATTTT
16 | TRBJ2-1 | - | few | TRBV13 | CASSLPAGWGQNEQFF | TGTGCCAGCAGCCTCCCGGCGGGGTGGGGGCAAAATGAGCAGTTCTTC
12 | TRBJ2-7 | - | many | TRBV20-1 | CSARDWGGEQYF | TGCAGTGCTAGAGATTGGGGAGGCGAGCAGTACTTC
15 | TRBJ1-3 | - | - | TRBV20-1 | CSARDSRASGNTIYF | TGCAGTGCTAGAGATAGTAGGGCTTCTGGAAACACCATATATTTT